The 10 T cell receptor beta chains in this list originate from one sample, sequenced in a study of early T cells in non-severe SARS-CoV-2 infection (dated by TCRdb to the early 2020s). Receptor libraries were prepared by 5' RACE. The sequencer listed for this sample is NextSeq 500. TCRdb handled the public reads itself, with Q25 trimming in fastp and clone calling in MiXCR, and kept productive beta chains. Entries are consolidated by CDR3 protein sequence, retaining the most common genes and DNA. The sample table lists roughly 20,000 distinct CDR3 sequences, more than 5% of them with a count of one. The top ten clonotypes cover more than 6% of the sample. Sequenced: whole blood. These receptors all stem from an adult who was a healthcare worker with PCR-confirmed SARS-CoV-2 infection or an uninfected control (not recorded which).

By sample share, this clonotype is medium-sized. The chain has TRBV20-1 and TRBJ2-5; 8 bases align to TRBD1. The CDR3 runs 13 residues. Looked up from germline, CDR1 is DFQATT and CDR2 is SNEGSKA (reference sequence). The junction had 4 bases not matched to a gene; V was cut back by 3 bases and J by 4 bases. The CDR3 sequence is CSARGTGLETQYF. The CDR3 DNA is TGCAGTGCTAGGGGGACAGGACTAGAGACCCAGTACTTC.

This clonotype was counted at least ten times. This sequence joins TRBV3-1 and TRBJ1-1; possible D gene TRBD1, 5 bases. In germline, CDR1 is LGHDT, CDR2 YNNKEL (reference sequence). The CDR3 sequence is 14 residues long. V was shortened by 7 bases and J by 2 bases, with 14 bases between the two germline ends. CDR3 amino acids: CASNLGRQNTEAFF. The CDR3 DNA is TGTGCCAGCAACCTGGGACGGCAAAACACTGAAGCTTTCTTT.

This rearrangement joins TRBV7-2 to TRBJ2-3; 8 bases are a match to TRBD2. Germline assignment: CDR1 SGHTA and CDR2 FQGNSA. The J segment lost 5 bases and the V segment lost 5 bases, leaving 6 bases of the junction unmatched. This CDR3 spans 14 amino acids. The CDR3 protein is CASSQGLDRDTQYF. The DNA for the CDR3 is TGTGCCAGCAGCCAGGGACTAGATAGAGATACGCAGTATTTT.

This clonotype qualifies as medium-sized. The J gene is TRBJ1-2, the V gene TRBV29-1; maybe TRBD1 (5 bases). The CDR3 is 11 residues long. V dropped 4 bases and J dropped 6 bases, with 9 bases sitting between them. Germline CDR1 and CDR2: SQVTM and ANQGSEA. CDR3 loop: CSVAREDGYTF. CDR3 bases: TGCAGCGTTGCCAGGGAAGATGGCTACACCTTC.

This clonotype was found many times. The gene calls are TRBV7-6 and TRBJ2-2; 7 positions match TRBD1. V trimming: 3 bases; J trimming: 0 bases; junction bases outside the gene matches: 4. The CDR3 totals 16 residues. Germline CDR1 SGHVS, CDR2 FNYEAQ. The CDR3 loop reads CASSFDRETNTGELFF. Here the CDR3 DNA reads TGTGCCAGCAGCTTCGACAGGGAGACGAACACCGGGGAGCTGTTTTTT.

In this sample, this clonotype turned up many times. This chain uses TRBV5-4 with TRBJ2-3; D may be TRBD1 (6 bases). Trimming removed 1 base at V and 2 bases at J, with 11 bases between. Per germline, CDR1 SGHNT and CDR2 YYREEE (reference sequence). There are 15 residues in the CDR3. The CDR3 protein is CASSLRQAHTDTQYF. The CDR3 DNA sequence: TGTGCCAGCAGCTTGAGACAGGCCCACACAGATACGCAGTATTTT.

By its share, this clonotype is large (0.1 to 1%). V usage is TRBV7-2 and J usage is TRBJ2-1; perhaps TRBD2 as D (6 bases). CDR3 size: 15 residues. Trimming left V 0 bases short and J 10 bases short, with 16 bases between. The V gene's germline CDR1 is SGHTA and CDR2 FQGNSA. CDR3 DNA: TGTGCCAGCAGCTTAGCGGCTAGCGTACAAGGGGAGCAGTTCTTC. Protein product: CASSLAASVQGEQFF.

The chain recombines TRBV5-1 with TRBJ2-5; D uncertain. The CDR3 spans 15 residues. CDR1 and CDR2 from the germline V gene are SGHRS and YFSETQ. With 3 bases removed from V and 0 bases from J, the gap between germline ends came to 12 bases. The CDR3 coding sequence is TGCGCCAGCAGCTCAACGGACGGAAACCAAGAGACCCAGTACTTC. Translation: CASSSTDGNQETQYF.

This clonotype was seen at least ten times. This chain links TRBV20-1 with TRBJ2-2; D unclear. Per germline, CDR1 DFQATT and CDR2 SNEGSKA (reference sequence). The CDR3 loop spans 14 amino acids. V was clipped by 2 bases and J by 4 bases, with 11 bases between them. CDR3 loop: CSARPGLPTGELFF. For the CDR3, the DNA is TGCAGTGCTAGACCGGGTCTCCCCACCGGGGAGCTGTTTTTT.

This clonotype was seen ten or more times. This rearrangement joins TRBV6-2 or TRBV6-3 to TRBJ2-6; D gene unclear. Trimming took off 6 bases at V and 0 bases at J, with 6 bases between the two ends. In germline, CDR1 is MNHEY, CDR2 SVGEGT. This CDR3 spans 14 amino acids. In nucleotides, the CDR3 is TGTGCCAGCAGCTGGAACTCTGGGGCCAACGTCCTGACTTTC. Residues: CASSWNSGANVLTF.